The 22 T cell receptor beta chains below all came from one sample that was sequenced in a study of blood T cells in healthy people across ages. Sample-barcoded 5' priming and a J-beta primer mix drove a second PCR of about 6 to 11 cycles. Each CDR3 protein is one row after TCRdb ran MiXCR on the 5' RACE reads. The sample lists roughly 570,000 distinct CDR3 sequences, 25% to 30% seen once, with around 20% in the top ten. Sequencing was performed on blood. These receptors all come from a woman in her sixties or seventies in good health.

CDR3 DNA sequence: TGCGCCAGTAGACAGGGGCACACAGATACGCAGTATTTT. This sequence encodes CASRQGHTDTQYF. This rearrangement joins TRBV4-1 to TRBJ2-3; 8 nucleotides line up with TRBD1. The CDR3 is 13 amino acids. Trimming at V came to 9 bases and at J to 2 bases, leaving 4 bases not matched to a gene. CDR1 is MGHRA and CDR2 is YSYEKL in the germline V gene.

The chain employs TRBV4-1 and TRBJ2-5; D is possibly TRBD1 (6 bases). V was shortened by 0 bases and J by 11 bases, with 13 bases between the two germline ends. The V gene's germline CDR1 is MGHRA and CDR2 YSYEKL. The CDR3 length is 13 residues. The DNA of the CDR3 is TGCGCCAGCAGCCAAGAGACAGGCTCTCGGCAGTACTTC. It encodes CASSQETGSRQYF.

This chain uses TRBV2 with TRBJ1-2, with D perhaps TRBD1 (5 bases). V shed 7 bases and J shed 0 bases, with 15 bases lying between them. Germline V gives CDR1 SNHLY, CDR2 FYNNEI. This CDR3 comprises 15 residues. The CDR3 DNA follows: TGTGCCAGCACCGCGACCCAGGGAGCTAACTATGGCTACACCTTC. Translation: CASTATQGANYGYTF.

J is TRBJ2-3 and V is TRBV20-1; TRBD2 matches at 8 bases. CDR3 length: 15 residues. The V gene end was trimmed by 3 bases and the J gene end by 0 bases; junction bases not matched to a gene: 5. Germline V gives CDR1 DFQATT, CDR2 SNEGSKA (reference sequence). CDR3 sequence: CSASQRGFSTDTQYF. CDR3 sequence (DNA): TGCAGTGCTAGTCAGCGGGGGTTTAGCACAGATACGCAGTATTTT.

This chain links TRBV7-9 with TRBJ2-5, with D maybe TRBD1 (6 bases). V lost 5 bases, J lost 4 bases, and 17 bases lay in between. This CDR3 comprises 15 residues. The germline CDR1 and CDR2 sequences are SEHNR and FQNEAQ (reference sequence). CDR3 in DNA: TGTGCCAGCAGCCGAGACCTTGGGGGCAGAGAGACCCAGTACTTC. Protein: CASSRDLGGRETQYF.

The rearrangement uses TRBV19 and TRBJ1-1; TRBD1 matches 10 bases. V shed 4 bases, J shed 3 bases, and the junction held 5 bases outside the gene matches. Germline V CDR1 and CDR2: LNHDA, SQIVND (reference sequence). The CDR3 has 15 amino acids. The CDR3 sequence: CASSTRQGADTEAFF. The CDR3 nucleotides are TGTGCCAGTAGTACCAGACAGGGGGCGGACACTGAAGCTTTCTTT.

The rearrangement uses TRBV20-1 and TRBJ1-3; D not certain. The CDR3 sequence is 13 residues long. The V end lost 0 bases, the J end lost 11 bases, and 14 bases lay between the germline ends. Per the germline V gene, CDR1 is DFQATT and CDR2 is SNEGSKA (reference sequence). CDR3 sequence (DNA): TGCAGTGCTAGAGATCCTCTTCCAGGCGCCATATATTTT. This sequence encodes CSARDPLPGAIYF.

The chain couples TRBV3-1 to TRBJ1-2, with D hard to call. Trimming stripped 1 base from V and 2 bases from J, with 11 bases between. CDR1 is LGHDT, CDR2 YNNKEL, per germline (reference sequence). CDR3 length: 15 residues. The CDR3 DNA reads TGTGCCAGCAGCCAAGTCTGGGCAGGCAACTATGGCTACACCTTC. This sequence encodes CASSQVWAGNYGYTF.

The J gene is TRBJ2-2, the V gene TRBV7-2; TRBD2 agrees at 8 bases. In germline, CDR1 is SGHTA, CDR2 FQGNSA. V shed 3 bases, J shed 7 bases, and the junction held 4 bases outside the gene matches. This CDR3 region has 14 residues. The CDR3 loop reads CASSFREGLGELFF. The CDR3 DNA sequence: TGTGCCAGCAGCTTCCGGGAGGGCCTCGGGGAGCTGTTTTTT.

In DNA, the CDR3 is TGCAGTGCTAGAGATCGATCAGGGGTTAGCGGGGAGACCCAGTACTTC. The encoded protein is CSARDRSGVSGETQYF. The genes are TRBV20-1 and TRBJ2-5, with D perhaps TRBD2 (7 bases). V shed 0 bases and J shed 5 bases, with 19 bases lying between them. CDR3 length equals 16 residues. Looked up from germline, CDR1 is DFQATT and CDR2 is SNEGSKA (reference sequence).

The chain couples TRBV6-5 to TRBJ2-5; 9 positions agree with TRBD1. The J call is in doubt because the DNA end fits TRBJ2-7 better. The CDR3 loop spans 12 amino acids. The germline V gene encodes CDR1 MNHEY and CDR2 SVGAGI. Here the CDR3 reads CATTGQGCEQYF. CDR3 sequence (DNA): TGTGCCACCACGGGACAGGGCTGCGAGCAGTACTTC.

The chain employs TRBV5-1 and TRBJ1-2; TRBD1 matches 8 bases. The CDR3 is 14 amino acids. CDR1 and CDR2 (germline): SGHRS, YFSETQ. Trimming took 3 bases from V and 7 from J; bases not matched to a gene: 8. The CDR3 spells CASSSAVQGVGYTF. The CDR3 coding sequence is TGCGCCAGCAGCTCAGCGGTACAGGGGGTTGGCTACACCTTC.

Only a few counts were recorded for this clonotype. The chain carries TRBV4-3 and TRBJ1-4; a possible D gene is TRBD1 (5 bases). The germline V gene encodes CDR1 LGHNA and CDR2 YSLEER. Trimming took 3 bases from V and 5 from J, leaving 13 bases between them. This CDR3 comprises 15 residues. The CDR3 here is CASSQTRQRNEKLFF. The CDR3 DNA follows: TGCGCCAGCAGCCAGACACGACAGAGGAATGAAAAACTGTTTTTT.

The chain uses TRBV20-1 and TRBJ1-5; 11 bases fit TRBD1. V shed 3 bases and J 5 bases; nucleotides not matched to a gene: 6. This CDR3 is 15 amino acids long. Germline CDR1 reads DFQATT; CDR2 reads SNEGSKA (reference sequence). CDR3 sequence: CSARLDRGRDQPQHF. In DNA form, the CDR3 reads TGCAGTGCTAGGTTGGACAGGGGGCGCGATCAGCCCCAGCATTTT.

This clonotype was counted only a few times. CDR3 protein: CSALPGLALADTQYF. The CDR3 nucleotides read TGCAGTGCTCTTCCGGGACTAGCCCTCGCAGATACGCAGTATTTT. V and J are TRBV20-1 and TRBJ2-3; 9 nucleotides align to TRBD2. V dropped 5 bases and J dropped 4; count of bases not matched to a gene: 10. Germline loops: CDR1 DFQATT, CDR2 SNEGSKA (reference sequence). The CDR3 loop spans 15 amino acids.

This rearrangement joins TRBV7-9 to TRBJ1-4, with D uncertain. Germline values: CDR1 SEHNR, CDR2 FQNEAQ (reference sequence). The V and J ends lost 0 bases and 5 bases respectively, with 7 bases between them. The CDR3 sequence is 14 residues long. CDR3 in DNA: TGTGCCAGCAGCTTAGCCAGCTTAAATGAAAAACTGTTTTTT. Translating it yields CASSLASLNEKLFF. Complete variable domain (other parts from reference TRBV7-9 and TRBJ1-4): DTGVSQNPRHKITKRGQNVTFRCDPISEHNRLYWYRQTLGQGPEFLTYFQNEAQLEKSRLLSDRFSAERPKGSFSTLEIQRTEQGDSAMYLCASSLASLNEKLFFGSGTQLSVL.

The V and J genes are TRBV20-1 and TRBJ1-2; D is unresolved. This CDR3 is built from 12 residues. V shed 7 bases and J shed 4 bases, with 13 bases lying between them. Germline loops: CDR1 DFQATT, CDR2 SNEGSKA (reference sequence). The CDR3 DNA reads as TGCAGTGTTCGCGGGGTCGCCTATGGCTACACCTTC. Its translation: CSVRGVAYGYTF.

This clonotype was seen at least ten times. The chain joins TRBV24-1 to TRBJ2-3, with D uncertain. This CDR3 has 13 amino acids. The V end was cut by 9 bases, the J end by 2 bases, with 11 bases between. Germline CDR1 reads KGHDR; CDR2 reads SFDVKD. The CDR3 region has the DNA TGTGCCACCGCTCAAGAGGTCACAGATACGCAGTATTTT. Translation: CATAQEVTDTQYF.

The V gene is TRBV20-1, the J gene TRBJ2-5; tentative D call: TRBD2 (5 bases). CDR1 is DFQATT and CDR2 is SNEGSKA in the germline V gene (reference sequence). The CDR3 spans 11 residues. V was trimmed by 6 bases and J by 7 bases, leaving 12 bases between them. CDR3 residues: CSALREGTQYF. CDR3 sequence (DNA): TGCAGTGCCCTTCGCGAGGGGACCCAGTACTTC.

This clonotype turned up a few times. V gene TRBV4-2 combines with J gene TRBJ2-1; D not certain. V lost 2 bases, J lost 7 bases, and 9 bases lay in between. The CDR3 spans 13 residues. Germline loops: CDR1 LGHNA, CDR2 YNFKEQ. In DNA form, the CDR3 reads TGTGCCAGCAGCCAAACCCTATTAAATGAGCAGTTCTTC. This encodes CASSQTLLNEQFF.

This clonotype has only a few counts. The conserved closing phenylalanine or tryptophan is absent in this CDR3, likely reflecting a read error. V and J are TRBV9 and TRBJ2-1; 10 bases map to TRBD2. Germline loops: CDR1 SGDLS, CDR2 YYNGEE. The CDR3 contains 14 residues. Trimming at V came to 2 bases and at J to 5 bases, leaving 1 base not matched to a gene. In nucleotides, the CDR3 is TGTGCCAGCAGCGTTAGCGGGGGGAACAATGAGCAGTTCCTC. As protein: CASSVSGGNNEQFL.

This clonotype was seen only a few times. In nucleotides, the CDR3 is TGTGCCAGCAGCTTACTGGGGAAAGACAATGAGCAGTTCTTC. Its translation is CASSLLGKDNEQFF. The J gene is TRBJ2-1, the V gene TRBV13; unclear D gene. Trimming took off 2 bases at V and 5 bases at J, with 10 bases between the two ends. Germline CDR1 PRHDT, CDR2 FYEKMQ (reference sequence). The CDR3 is made up of 14 amino acids.